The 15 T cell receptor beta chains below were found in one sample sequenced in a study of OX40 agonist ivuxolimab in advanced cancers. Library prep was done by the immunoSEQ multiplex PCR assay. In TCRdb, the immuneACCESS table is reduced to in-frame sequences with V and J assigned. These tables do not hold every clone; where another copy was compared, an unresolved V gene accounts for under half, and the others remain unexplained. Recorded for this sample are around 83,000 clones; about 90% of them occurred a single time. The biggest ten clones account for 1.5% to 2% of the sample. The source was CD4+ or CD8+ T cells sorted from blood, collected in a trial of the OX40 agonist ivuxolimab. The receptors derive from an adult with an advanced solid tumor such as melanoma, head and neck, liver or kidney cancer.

The CDR3 reads CASSPPMTETQYF. CDR3 sequence (DNA): TGTGCCAGCTCACCACCCATGACAGAGACCCAGTACTTC. The chain is built from TRBV18 and TRBJ2-5; D unclear. The germline gives CDR1 KGHSH, CDR2 LQKENI. Trimming removed 0 bases at V and 4 bases at J, with 6 bases between. This CDR3 has 13 amino acids.

CDR3 region: CASSLAGRGTLETQYF. The CDR3 nucleotides are TGCGCCAGCAGCTTGGCGGGCAGGGGTACGCTGGAGACCCAGTACTTC. This chain joins TRBV5-1 and TRBJ2-5; weak D call: TRBD1 (6 bases). Looked up from germline, CDR1 is SGHRS and CDR2 is YFSETQ. This CDR3 is built from 16 residues. V lost 0 bases, J lost 5 bases, and 17 bases lay in between. Full variable domain (missing parts from reference TRBV5-1 and TRBJ2-5): KAGVTQTPRYLIKTRGQQVTLSCSPISGHRSVSWYQQTPGQGLQFLFEYFSETQRNKGNFPGRFSGRQFSNSRSEMNVSTLELGDSALYLCASSLAGRGTLETQYFGPGTRLLVL.

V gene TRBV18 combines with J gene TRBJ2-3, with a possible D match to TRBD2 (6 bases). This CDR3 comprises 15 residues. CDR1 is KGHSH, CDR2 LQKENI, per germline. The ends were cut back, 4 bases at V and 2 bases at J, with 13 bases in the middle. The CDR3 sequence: CASSQNRLVTDTQYF. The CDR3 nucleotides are TGTGCCAGCTCACAAAACAGACTAGTCACAGATACGCAGTATTTT.

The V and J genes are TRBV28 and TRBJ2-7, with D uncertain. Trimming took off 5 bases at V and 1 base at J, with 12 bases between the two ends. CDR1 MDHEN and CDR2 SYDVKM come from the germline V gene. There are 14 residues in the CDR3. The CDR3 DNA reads TGTGCCAGCAGTGTTGACGGAATTTCCTACGAGCAGTACTTC. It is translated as CASSVDGISYEQYF. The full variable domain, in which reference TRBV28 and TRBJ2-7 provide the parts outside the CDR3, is DVKVTQSSRYLVKRTGEKVFLECVQDMDHENMFWYRQDPGLGLRLIYFSYDVKMKEKGDIPEGYSVSREKKERFSLILESASTNQTSMYLCASSVDGISYEQYFGPGTRLTVT.

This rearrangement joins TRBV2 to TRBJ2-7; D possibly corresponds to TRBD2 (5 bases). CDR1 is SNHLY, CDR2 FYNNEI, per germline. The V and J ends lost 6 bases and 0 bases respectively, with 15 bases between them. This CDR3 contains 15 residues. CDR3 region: CASSPASGSSYEQYF. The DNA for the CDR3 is TGTGCCAGCAGCCCCGCATCGGGGAGCTCCTACGAGCAGTACTTC.

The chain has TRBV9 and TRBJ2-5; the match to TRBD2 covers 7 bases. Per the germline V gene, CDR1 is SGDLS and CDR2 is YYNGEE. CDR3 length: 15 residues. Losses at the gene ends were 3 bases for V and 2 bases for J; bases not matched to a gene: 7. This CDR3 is CASSALAGVQETQYF. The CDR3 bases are TGTGCCAGCAGCGCTCTGGCGGGGGTACAAGAGACCCAGTACTTC.

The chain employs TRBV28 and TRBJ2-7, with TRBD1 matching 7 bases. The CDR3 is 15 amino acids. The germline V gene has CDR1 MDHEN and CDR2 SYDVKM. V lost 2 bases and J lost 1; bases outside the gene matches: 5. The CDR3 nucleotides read TGTGCCAGCAGTTTACGGGGACAGATTTCCTACGAGCAGTACTTC. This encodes CASSLRGQISYEQYF. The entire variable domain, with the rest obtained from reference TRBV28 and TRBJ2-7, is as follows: DVKVTQSSRYLVKRTGEKVFLECVQDMDHENMFWYRQDPGLGLRLIYFSYDVKMKEKGDIPEGYSVSREKKERFSLILESASTNQTSMYLCASSLRGQISYEQYFGPGTRLTVT.

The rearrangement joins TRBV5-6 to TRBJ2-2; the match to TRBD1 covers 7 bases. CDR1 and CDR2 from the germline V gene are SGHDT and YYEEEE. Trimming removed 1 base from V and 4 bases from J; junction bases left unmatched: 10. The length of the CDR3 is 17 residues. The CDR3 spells CASSLFLDREPTGELFF. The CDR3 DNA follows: TGTGCCAGCAGCTTGTTCCTTGACAGGGAACCCACCGGGGAGCTGTTTTTT.

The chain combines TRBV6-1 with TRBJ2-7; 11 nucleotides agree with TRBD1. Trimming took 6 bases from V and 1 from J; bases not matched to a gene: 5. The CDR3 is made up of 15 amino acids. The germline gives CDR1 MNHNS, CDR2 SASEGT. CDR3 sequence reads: CASRPGQGVSYEQYF. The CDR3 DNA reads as TGTGCCAGCAGACCGGGACAGGGGGTTTCCTACGAGCAGTACTTC.

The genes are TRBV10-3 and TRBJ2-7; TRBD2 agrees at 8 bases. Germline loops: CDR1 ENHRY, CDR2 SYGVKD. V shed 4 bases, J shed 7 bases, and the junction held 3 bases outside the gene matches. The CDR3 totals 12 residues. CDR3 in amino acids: CAISGLASEQYF. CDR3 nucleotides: TGTGCCATCAGTGGACTAGCGAGTGAGCAGTACTTC.

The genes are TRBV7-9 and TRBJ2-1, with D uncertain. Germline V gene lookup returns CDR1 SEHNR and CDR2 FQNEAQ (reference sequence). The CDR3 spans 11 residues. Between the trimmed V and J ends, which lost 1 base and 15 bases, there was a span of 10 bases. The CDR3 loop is CASSLGLLTFF. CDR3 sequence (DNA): TGTGCCAGCAGCTTAGGTCTCCTCACGTTCTTC.

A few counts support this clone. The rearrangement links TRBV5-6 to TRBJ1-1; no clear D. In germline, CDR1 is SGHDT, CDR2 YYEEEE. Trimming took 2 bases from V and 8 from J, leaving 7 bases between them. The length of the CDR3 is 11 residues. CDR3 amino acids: CASSFSDEAFF. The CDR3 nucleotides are TGTGCCAGCAGCTTCTCCGACGAAGCTTTCTTT. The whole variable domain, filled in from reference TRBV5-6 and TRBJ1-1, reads DAGVTQSPTHLIKTRGQQVTLRCSPKSGHDTVSWYQQALGQGPQFIFQYYEEEERQRGNFPDRFSGHQFPNYSSELNVNALLLGDSALYLCASSFSDEAFFGQGTRLTVV.

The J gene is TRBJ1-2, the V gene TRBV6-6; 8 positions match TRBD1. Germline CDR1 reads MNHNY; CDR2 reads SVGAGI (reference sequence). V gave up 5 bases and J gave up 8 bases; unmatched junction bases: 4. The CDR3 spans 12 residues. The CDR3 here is CASSRGQGGYTF. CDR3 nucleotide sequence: TGTGCCAGCAGTCGAGGACAGGGAGGCTACACCTTC.

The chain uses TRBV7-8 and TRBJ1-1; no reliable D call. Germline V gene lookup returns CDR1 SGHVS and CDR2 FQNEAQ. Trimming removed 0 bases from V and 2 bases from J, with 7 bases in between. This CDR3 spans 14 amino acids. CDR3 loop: CASSLADVNTEAFF. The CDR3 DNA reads TGTGCCAGCAGCTTAGCGGACGTAAACACTGAAGCTTTCTTT.

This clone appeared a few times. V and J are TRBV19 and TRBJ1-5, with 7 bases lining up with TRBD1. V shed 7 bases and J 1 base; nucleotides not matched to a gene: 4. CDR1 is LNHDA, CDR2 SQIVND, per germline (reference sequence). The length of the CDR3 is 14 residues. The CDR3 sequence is CASTRTGSNQPQHF. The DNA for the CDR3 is TGTGCCAGTACTAGGACAGGAAGCAATCAGCCCCAGCATTTT. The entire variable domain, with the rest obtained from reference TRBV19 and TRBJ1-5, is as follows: DGGITQSPKYLFRKEGQNVTLSCEQNLNHDAMYWYRQDPGQGLRLIYYSQIVNDFQKGDIAEGYSVSREKKESFPLTVTSAQKNPTAFYLCASTRTGSNQPQHFGDGTRLSIL.